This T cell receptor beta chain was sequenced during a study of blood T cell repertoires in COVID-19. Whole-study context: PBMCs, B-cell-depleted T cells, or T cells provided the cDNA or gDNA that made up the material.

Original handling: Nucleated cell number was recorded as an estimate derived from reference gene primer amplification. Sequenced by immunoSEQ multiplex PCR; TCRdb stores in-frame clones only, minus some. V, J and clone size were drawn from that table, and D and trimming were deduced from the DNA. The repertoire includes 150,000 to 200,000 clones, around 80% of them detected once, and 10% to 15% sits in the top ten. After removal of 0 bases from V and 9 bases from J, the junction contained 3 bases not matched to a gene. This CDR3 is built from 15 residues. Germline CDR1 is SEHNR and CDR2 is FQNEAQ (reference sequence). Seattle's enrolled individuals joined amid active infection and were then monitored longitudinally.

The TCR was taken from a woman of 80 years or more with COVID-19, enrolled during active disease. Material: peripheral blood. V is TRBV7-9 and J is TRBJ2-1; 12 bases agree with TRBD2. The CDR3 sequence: CASSLALAGGPEQFF. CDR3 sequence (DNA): TGTGCCAGCAGCTTAGCTCTAGCGGGAGGGCCTGAGCAGTTCTTC.